This entry lists 9 T cell receptor beta chains sequenced from one sample in a study of post-analysis software for immune sequencing data. Tagging with unique molecular identifiers was a feature of the TCR beta cDNA libraries. TCRdb fed the PCR reads into MiXCR, producing one record per CDR3 protein. This sample has some 260,000 distinct CDR3 sequences, with 35% to 45% found just once. Their target antigens are unknown. Study-level findings and limits: With TRBV5-6, TRBV5-1 and TRBV20-1 included, a handful of TRBV segments were more frequent in patients than in controls.

Sequenced sample: blood. The receptors come from a girl aged 10-17 years with multiple sclerosis.

Concerning this clonotype itself: One base away lies a much larger clone, so this may be a sequencing read error. The V and J genes are TRBV29-1 and TRBJ1-4; D is possibly TRBD1 (6 bases). Trimming pared 6 bases from V and 16 bases from J, leaving 18 bases between. The CDR3 has 11 residues. CDR1 and CDR2 from the germline V gene are SQVTM and ANQGSEA. The CDR3 sequence is CSVGTYAERFF. CDR3 nucleotides: TGCAGCGTCGGGACATATGCGGAACGGTTTTTT.

This clonotype was observed at least ten times. The rearrangement uses TRBV25-1 and TRBJ1-1, with 8 bases lining up with TRBD1. V dropped 3 bases and J dropped 5; count of bases not matched to a gene: 11. Looked up from germline, CDR1 is MGHDK and CDR2 is SYGVNS. This CDR3 comprises 16 residues. CDR3 sequence reads: CASSDKQGVVLTEAFF. The CDR3, as DNA: TGTGCCAGCAGTGATAAACAGGGGGTAGTGTTGACTGAAGCTTTCTTT.

This clonotype was recorded at least ten times. This chain uses TRBV3-1 with TRBJ2-1; 7 positions match TRBD1. This CDR3 is built from 17 residues. The junction had 10 bases not matched to a gene; V was cut back by 1 base and J by 4 bases. CDR1 LGHDT and CDR2 YNNKEL come from the germline V gene (reference sequence). The CDR3 DNA sequence: TGTGCCAGCAGCCAAGCTCCGGGACAGATATCGTACAATGAGCAGTTCTTC. It yields the protein CASSQAPGQISYNEQFF.

This clonotype was found many times. The V gene is TRBV7-3, the J gene TRBJ2-1, with a tentative D call TRBD2 (6 bases). This CDR3 is 15 amino acids long. V shed 3 bases and J shed 5 bases, with 14 bases lying between them. From germline, CDR1 is SGHTA and CDR2 FQGTGA. DNA of the CDR3: TGTGCCAGCAGCTTGTCGGGTCGGGGGAACAATGAGCAGTTCTTC. Its protein product is CASSLSGRGNNEQFF. Supplemented by reference TRBV7-3 and TRBJ2-1, the full variable domain reads GAGVSQTPSNKVTEKGKYVELRCDPISGHTALYWYRQSLGQGPEFLIYFQGTGAADDSGLPNDRFFAVRPEGSVSTLKIQRTERGDSAVYLCASSLSGRGNNEQFFGPGTRLTVL.

This clonotype was observed once. The chain carries TRBV7-2 and TRBJ2-5; weak D call: TRBD2 (5 bases). Trimming stripped 5 bases from V and 1 base from J, with 11 bases between. This CDR3 comprises 14 residues. Germline CDR1 reads SGHTA; CDR2 reads FQGNSA. CDR3 residues: CASSPGYLQETQYF. The CDR3 DNA reads as TGTGCCAGCAGCCCGGGGTACCTCCAAGAGACCCAGTACTTC. The full variable domain, in which reference TRBV7-2 and TRBJ2-5 provide the parts outside the CDR3, is GAGVSQSPSNKVTEKGKDVELRCDPISGHTALYWYRQSLGQGLEFLIYFQGNSAPDKSGLPSDRFSAERTGGSVSTLTIQRTQQEDSAVYLCASSPGYLQETQYFGPGTRLLVL.

This clonotype has a count of ten or more. The genes are TRBV7-9 and TRBJ2-3; 10 positions match TRBD2. The CDR3 covers 17 residues. Trimming removed 5 bases from V and 3 bases from J; junction bases left unmatched: 11. Germline V gives CDR1 SEHNR, CDR2 FQNEAQ (reference sequence). This CDR3 reads CASSPPPLAGGTDTQYF. Written as DNA, the CDR3 is TGTGCCAGCAGCCCGCCCCCTTTAGCGGGAGGAACAGATACGCAGTATTTT.

This clonotype appeared a few times. One end of the junction does not line up with germline, which may come from a read error. The chain joins TRBV15 to TRBJ2-2; unclear D gene. CDR1 and CDR2 from the germline V gene are LNHNV and YYDKDF (reference sequence). The CDR3 has 15 residues. This CDR3 is CATSRGKLNTRELFF. The CDR3 DNA sequence: TGTGCCACCAGCAGAGGGAAACTCAACACCAGGGAGCTGTTTTTT.

There are many counts of this clonotype. The chain has TRBV3-1 and TRBJ2-5, with 8 bases matching TRBD2. Germline CDR1 is LGHDT and CDR2 is YNNKEL (reference sequence). The CDR3 has 14 residues. Trimming removed 4 bases from V and 1 base from J; junction bases left unmatched: 2. CDR3 loop: CASSRRGGQETQYF. The CDR3 nucleotides read TGTGCCAGCAGCCGCCGGGGGGGCCAAGAGACCCAGTACTTC.

In its sample, this clonotype was seen many times. The chain links TRBV28 to TRBJ2-7; 9 bases map to TRBD1. The CDR3 is 14 amino acids. The germline CDR1 and CDR2 sequences are MDHEN and SYDVKM. With 6 bases clipped from V and 2 bases from J, the junction kept 5 bases outside the gene matches. The CDR3 DNA reads TGTGCCAGCAGACCGAGACAGGGGGCCTACGAGCAGTACTTC. It translates to CASRPRQGAYEQYF.